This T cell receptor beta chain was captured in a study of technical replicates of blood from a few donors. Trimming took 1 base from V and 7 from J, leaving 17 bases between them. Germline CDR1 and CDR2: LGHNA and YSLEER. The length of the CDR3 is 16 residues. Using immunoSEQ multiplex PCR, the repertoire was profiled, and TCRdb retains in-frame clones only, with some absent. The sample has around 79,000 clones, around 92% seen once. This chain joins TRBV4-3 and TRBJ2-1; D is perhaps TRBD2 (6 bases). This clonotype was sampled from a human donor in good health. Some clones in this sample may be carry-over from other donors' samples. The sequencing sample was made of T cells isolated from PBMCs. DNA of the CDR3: TGCGCCAGCAGCCAAGTGGGACTGGCGGGGCTGAATGAGCAGTTCTTC. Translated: CASSQVGLAGLNEQFF.